These 9 T cell receptor beta chains share one sample of origin, sequenced in a study of read filtering for tumor transcriptome and immune sequencing. The library was built from about 0.4 ug RNA with molecular barcoded adaptors for alpha/delta and beta/gamma chains. TCRdb itself ran the reads through MiXCR, one entry per CDR3 protein. The table lists around 58,000 distinct CDR3 sequences, about 15% of them singletons, with about 44% in the top ten. Specimen: a population of CD138-negative cells sorted from bone marrow. These receptors were obtained from a donor aged 40 or over with multiple myeloma.

This clonotype was counted ten times or more. The chain recombines TRBV3-1 with TRBJ2-5; TRBD2 aligns across 9 bases. V gave up 1 base and J gave up 2 bases; unmatched junction bases: 5. The germline V gene encodes CDR1 LGHDT and CDR2 YNNKEL (reference sequence). This CDR3 spans 16 amino acids. The CDR3 spells CASSQGSGSRQETQYF. CDR3 coding DNA: TGTGCCAGCAGCCAAGGTAGCGGGAGTCGACAAGAGACCCAGTACTTC.

This clonotype was observed at least ten times. V usage is TRBV7-9 and J usage is TRBJ1-6, with D tentatively TRBD1 (6 bases). CDR3 length: 17 amino acids. In germline, CDR1 is SEHNR, CDR2 FQNEAQ (reference sequence). With 5 bases removed from V and 0 bases from J, the gap between germline ends came to 14 bases. In DNA form, the CDR3 reads TGTGCCAGCAGCCCGAGGACAGCGAGCTCCTATAATTCACCCCTCCACTTT. This sequence encodes CASSPRTASSYNSPLHF.

Remarks on this clonotype: This clone may be a read error of a much larger clone one base away. For the CDR3, the DNA is TGCAGCGGAAAAGCCAAGGAGCAGTTCTTC. It translates to CSGKAKEQFF. The chain carries TRBV29-1 and TRBJ2-1; D gene ambiguous. The CDR3 contains 10 residues. Germline V CDR1 and CDR2: SQVTM, ANQGSEA. Trimming took off 7 bases at V and 10 bases at J, with 11 bases between the two ends.

This clonotype was seen many times. The chain uses TRBV29-1 and TRBJ1-4, with 9 bases that match TRBD1. V lost 4 bases, J lost 3 bases, and 6 bases stayed unmatched. Germline V gene sequence: CDR1 SQVTM, CDR2 ANQGSEA. There are 15 residues in the CDR3. CDR3 DNA: TGCAGCGTTGGAGGGACAGGGCAGTCTAATGAAAAACTGTTTTTT. The encoded protein is CSVGGTGQSNEKLFF.

With respect to this clonotype: Possible read error: a much larger clone is one base away. V usage is TRBV7-2 and J usage is TRBJ2-1; 15 nucleotides match TRBD2. J gave up 14 bases and V 5 bases, and 7 bases lay outside the gene matches. There are 14 residues in the CDR3. The germline V gene encodes CDR1 SGHTA and CDR2 FQGNSA. The CDR3 spells CASSRGLAGGPEFF. The CDR3 DNA is TGTGCCAGCAGCCGAGGACTAGCGGGAGGGCCAGAGTTCTTC.

Many counts were recorded for this clonotype. The genes are TRBV11-3 and TRBJ2-1; 8 bases are shared with TRBD2. The CDR3 is made up of 15 amino acids. CDR1 and CDR2 (germline): SGHNT, YENEEA. J was trimmed by 4 bases and V by 4 bases; bases with no gene match: 6. CDR3 in DNA: TGTGCCAGCAGCTCCACGGGGGGGGGGTACAATGAGCAGTTCTTC. This translates into CASSSTGGGYNEQFF.

This clonotype was picked up many times. The V and J genes are TRBV18 and TRBJ2-1; no firm D call. The germline V gene has CDR1 KGHSH and CDR2 LQKENI. The length of the CDR3 is 14 residues. V was trimmed by 0 bases and J by 5 bases, leaving 8 bases between them. CDR3 in DNA: TGTGCCAGCTCACCACCTAGGCAGCACAATGAGCAGTTCTTC. Translated, it gives CASSPPRQHNEQFF.

Ten or more counts support this clonotype. The rearrangement uses TRBV20-1 and TRBJ2-2; 9 bases are shared with TRBD2. Germline CDR1 reads DFQATT; CDR2 reads SNEGSKA (reference sequence). V gave up 0 bases and J gave up 2 bases; unmatched junction bases: 10. This CDR3 is 18 amino acids long. Written as DNA, the CDR3 is TGCAGTGCTAGAGATCGGGCTAGCGGGACCACTAACACCGGGGAGCTGTTTTTT. Translated: CSARDRASGTTNTGELFF.

Ten or more counts support this clonotype. V gene TRBV15 combines with J gene TRBJ2-2; either TRBD1 or TRBD2 may supply D (5 bases each). CDR1 and CDR2 from the germline V gene are LNHNV and YYDKDF (reference sequence). The V end lost 0 bases, the J end lost 7 bases, and 21 bases lay between the germline ends. The CDR3 totals 18 residues. In DNA, the CDR3 is TGTGCCACCAGCAGAGACCCCCCGGACTCCTGGGGCGGCGGGGAGCTGTTTTTT. It encodes CATSRDPPDSWGGGELFF.